This TCR beta chain originates from a study of early T cells in non-severe SARS-CoV-2 infection. Looking at the study overall: The input, bulk RNA from unsorted whole blood, was sequenced, and chains were unpaired. Study conclusions and caveats: Anti-spike CD8 responses were favored in VDJdb matching, and private and CD4 specificities were missed.

The CDR3 sequence is 15 residues long. Germline V lookup: CDR1 MNHNS, CDR2 SASEGT. V lost 3 bases, J lost 1 base, and 11 bases lay in between. The protocol attached unique molecular identifiers to individual cDNA molecules. TCRdb re-called the 5' RACE reads with MiXCR, one entry per CDR3 protein. The sample contains approximately 32,000 distinct CDR3 sequences, around 4.3% of which appear only once. This clonotype was detected ten times or more. Antigen specificity is unknown. This chain joins TRBV6-1 and TRBJ2-3; D is ambiguous. The sequence was obtained from an adult who was a healthcare worker with PCR-confirmed SARS-CoV-2 infection or an uninfected control (not recorded which). Sequencing was carried out using whole blood. This CDR3 is CASSDRALGTDTQYF. The CDR3 bases are TGTGCCAGCAGTGACCGGGCTCTTGGCACAGATACGCAGTATTTT.